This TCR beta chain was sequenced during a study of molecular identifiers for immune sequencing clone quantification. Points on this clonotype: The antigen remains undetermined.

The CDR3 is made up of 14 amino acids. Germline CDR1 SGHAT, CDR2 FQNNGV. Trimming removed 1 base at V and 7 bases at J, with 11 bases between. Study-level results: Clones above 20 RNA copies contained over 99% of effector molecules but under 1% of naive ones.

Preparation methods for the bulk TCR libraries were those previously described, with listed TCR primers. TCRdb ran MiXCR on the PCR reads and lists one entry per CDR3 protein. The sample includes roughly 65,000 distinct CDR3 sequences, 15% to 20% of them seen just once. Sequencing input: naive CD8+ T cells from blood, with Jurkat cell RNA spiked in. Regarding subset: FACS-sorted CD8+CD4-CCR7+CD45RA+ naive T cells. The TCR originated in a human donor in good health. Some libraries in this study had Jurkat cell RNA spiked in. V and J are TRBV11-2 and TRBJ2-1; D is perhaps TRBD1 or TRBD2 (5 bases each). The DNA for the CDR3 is TGTGCCAGCAGCTTAGTAGGGGACGGGAATGAGCAGTTCTTC. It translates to CASSLVGDGNEQFF.